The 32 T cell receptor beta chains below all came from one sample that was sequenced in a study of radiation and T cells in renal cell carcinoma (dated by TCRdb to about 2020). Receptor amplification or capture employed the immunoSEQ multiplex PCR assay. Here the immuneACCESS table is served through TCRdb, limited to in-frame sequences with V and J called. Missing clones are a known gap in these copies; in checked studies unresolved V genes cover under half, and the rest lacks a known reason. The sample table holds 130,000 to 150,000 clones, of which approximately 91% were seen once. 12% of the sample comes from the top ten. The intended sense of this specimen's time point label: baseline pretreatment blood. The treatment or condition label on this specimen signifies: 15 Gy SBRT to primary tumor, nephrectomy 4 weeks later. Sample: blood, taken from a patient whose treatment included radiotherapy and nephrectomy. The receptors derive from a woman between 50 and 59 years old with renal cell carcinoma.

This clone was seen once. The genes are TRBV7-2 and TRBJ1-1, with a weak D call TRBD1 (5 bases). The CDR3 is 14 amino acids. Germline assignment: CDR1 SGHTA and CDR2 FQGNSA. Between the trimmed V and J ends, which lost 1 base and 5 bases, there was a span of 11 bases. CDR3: CASSLVGGRTEAFF. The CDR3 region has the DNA TGTGCCAGCAGCTTAGTGGGGGGAAGAACTGAAGCTTTCTTT. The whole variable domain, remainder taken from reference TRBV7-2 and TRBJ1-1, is GAGVSQSPSNKVTEKGKDVELRCDPISGHTALYWYRQSLGQGLEFLIYFQGNSAPDKSGLPSDRFSAERTGGSVSTLTIQRTQQEDSAVYLCASSLVGGRTEAFFGQGTRLTVV.

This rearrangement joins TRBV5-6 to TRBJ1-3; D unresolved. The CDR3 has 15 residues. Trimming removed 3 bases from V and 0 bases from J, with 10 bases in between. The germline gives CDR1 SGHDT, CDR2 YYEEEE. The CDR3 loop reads CASSSDAISGNTIYF. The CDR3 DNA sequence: TGTGCCAGCAGCTCCGACGCGATCTCTGGAAACACCATATATTTT. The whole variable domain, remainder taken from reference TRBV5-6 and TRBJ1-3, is DAGVTQSPTHLIKTRGQQVTLRCSPKSGHDTVSWYQQALGQGPQFIFQYYEEEERQRGNFPDRFSGHQFPNYSSELNVNALLLGDSALYLCASSSDAISGNTIYFGEGSWLTVV.

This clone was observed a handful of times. This CDR3 is CASSELPWGTEAFF. As DNA, the CDR3 is TGTGCCAGCAGTGAACTGCCTTGGGGGACTGAAGCTTTCTTT. The chain employs TRBV2 and TRBJ1-1; TRBD1 might be the D (5 bases). Per the germline V gene, CDR1 is SNHLY and CDR2 is FYNNEI. Trimming stripped 2 bases from V and 5 bases from J, with 12 bases between. The CDR3 spans 14 residues.

CDR3 bases: TGTGCCAGTAGTATTAGGGACAGGGCTTCACCCCTCCACTTT. Translating it yields CASSIRDRASPLHF. The chain is built from TRBV19 and TRBJ1-6, with TRBD1 identical over 9 bases. CDR3 length: 14 residues. Germline loops: CDR1 LNHDA, CDR2 SQIVND (reference sequence). The trim removed 3 bases at V and 9 bases at J, leaving 3 bases unmatched.

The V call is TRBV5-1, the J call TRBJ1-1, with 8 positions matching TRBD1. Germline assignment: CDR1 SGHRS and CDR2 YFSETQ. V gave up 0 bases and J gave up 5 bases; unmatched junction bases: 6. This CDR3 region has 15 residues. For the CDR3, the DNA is TGCGCCAGCAGCTTGGTAGGCAGGGGGCGTACTGAAGCTTTCTTT. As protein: CASSLVGRGRTEAFF.

CDR3 sequence (DNA): TGTGCCAGCAGTGAAGATCAGATCTACGAGCAGTACTTC. The encoded protein is CASSEDQIYEQYF. The chain recombines TRBV25-1 with TRBJ2-7; D is uncertain. Between the trimmed V and J ends, which lost 2 bases and 3 bases, there was a span of 8 bases. This CDR3 spans 13 amino acids. Germline V gene sequence: CDR1 MGHDK, CDR2 SYGVNS.

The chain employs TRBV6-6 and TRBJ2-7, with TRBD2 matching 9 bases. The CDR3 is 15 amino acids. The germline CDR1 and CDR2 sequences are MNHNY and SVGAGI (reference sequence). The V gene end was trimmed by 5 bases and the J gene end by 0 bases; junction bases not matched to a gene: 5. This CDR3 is CASSPSGGNSYEQYF. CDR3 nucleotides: TGTGCCAGCAGTCCCAGCGGGGGGAACTCCTACGAGCAGTACTTC.

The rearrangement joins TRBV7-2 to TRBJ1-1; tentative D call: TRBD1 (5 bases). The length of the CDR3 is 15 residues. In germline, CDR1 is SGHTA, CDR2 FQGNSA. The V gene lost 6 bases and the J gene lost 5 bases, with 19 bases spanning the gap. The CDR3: CASSFDPGVGTEAFF. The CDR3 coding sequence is TGTGCCAGCAGTTTTGACCCGGGGGTAGGAACTGAAGCTTTCTTT.

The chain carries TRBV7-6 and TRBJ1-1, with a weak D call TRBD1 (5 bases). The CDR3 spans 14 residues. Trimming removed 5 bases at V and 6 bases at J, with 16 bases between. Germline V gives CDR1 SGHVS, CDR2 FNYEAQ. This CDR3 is CASSPSRGGSEAFF. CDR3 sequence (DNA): TGTGCCAGCAGCCCCTCACGGGGGGGGTCTGAAGCTTTCTTT.

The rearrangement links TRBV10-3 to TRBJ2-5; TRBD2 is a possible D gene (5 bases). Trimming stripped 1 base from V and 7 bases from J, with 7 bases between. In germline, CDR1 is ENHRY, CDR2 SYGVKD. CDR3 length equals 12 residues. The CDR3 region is CAISEFEGTQYF. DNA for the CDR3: TGTGCCATCAGTGAGTTCGAGGGGACCCAGTACTTC.

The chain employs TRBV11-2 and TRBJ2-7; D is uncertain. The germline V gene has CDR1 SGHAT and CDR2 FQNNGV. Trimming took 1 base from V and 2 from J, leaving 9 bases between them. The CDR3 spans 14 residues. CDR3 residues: CASSLGTATYEQYF. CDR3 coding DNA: TGTGCCAGCAGCTTAGGGACGGCAACCTACGAGCAGTACTTC.

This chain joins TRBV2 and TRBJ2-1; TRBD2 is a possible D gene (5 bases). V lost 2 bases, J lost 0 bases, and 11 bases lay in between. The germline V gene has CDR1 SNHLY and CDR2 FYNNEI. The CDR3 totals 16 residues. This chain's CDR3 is CASSERGGFSYNEQFF. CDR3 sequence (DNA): TGTGCCAGCAGTGAAAGAGGCGGGTTCTCCTACAATGAGCAGTTCTTC.

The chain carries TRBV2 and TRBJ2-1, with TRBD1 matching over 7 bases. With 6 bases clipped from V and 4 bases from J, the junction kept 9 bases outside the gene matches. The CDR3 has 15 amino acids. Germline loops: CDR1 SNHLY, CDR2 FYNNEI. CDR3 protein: CASRAGTAEYNEQFF. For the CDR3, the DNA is TGTGCCAGCAGGGCTGGGACAGCCGAGTACAATGAGCAGTTCTTC.

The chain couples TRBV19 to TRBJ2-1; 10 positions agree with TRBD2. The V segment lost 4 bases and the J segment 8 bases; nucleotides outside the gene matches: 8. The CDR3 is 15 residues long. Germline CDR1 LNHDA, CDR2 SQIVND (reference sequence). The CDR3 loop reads CASSTVAGGNYEQFF. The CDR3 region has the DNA TGTGCCAGTAGTACCGTAGCGGGGGGTAACTATGAGCAGTTCTTC.

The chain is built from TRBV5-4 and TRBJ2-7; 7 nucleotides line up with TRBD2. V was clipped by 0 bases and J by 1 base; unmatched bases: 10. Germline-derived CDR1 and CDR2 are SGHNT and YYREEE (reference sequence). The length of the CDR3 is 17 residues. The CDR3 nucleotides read TGTGCCAGCAGCTTGGTGACTGGCGGGAGCCCTTCCTACGAGCAGTACTTC. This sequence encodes CASSLVTGGSPSYEQYF.

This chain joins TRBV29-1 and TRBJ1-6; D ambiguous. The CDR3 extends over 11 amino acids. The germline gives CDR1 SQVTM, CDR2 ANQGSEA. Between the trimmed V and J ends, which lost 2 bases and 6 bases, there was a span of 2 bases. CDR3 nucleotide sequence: TGCAGCGTTGAATGTAATTCACCCCTCCACTTT. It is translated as CSVECNSPLHF.

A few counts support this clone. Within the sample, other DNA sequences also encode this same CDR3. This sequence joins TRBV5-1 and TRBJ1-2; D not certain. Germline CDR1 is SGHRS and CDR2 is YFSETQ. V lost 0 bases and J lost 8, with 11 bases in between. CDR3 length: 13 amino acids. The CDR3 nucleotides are TGCGCCAGCAGCTTGGGCGGTCTAAGGGGCTACACCTTC. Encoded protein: CASSLGGLRGYTF.

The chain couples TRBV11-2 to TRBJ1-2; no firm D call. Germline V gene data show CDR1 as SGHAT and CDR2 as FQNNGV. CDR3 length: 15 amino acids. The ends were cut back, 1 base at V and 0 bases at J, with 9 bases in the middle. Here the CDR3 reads CASSLGSRTNYGYTF. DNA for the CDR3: TGTGCCAGCAGCTTAGGTTCCCGCACTAACTATGGCTACACCTTC.

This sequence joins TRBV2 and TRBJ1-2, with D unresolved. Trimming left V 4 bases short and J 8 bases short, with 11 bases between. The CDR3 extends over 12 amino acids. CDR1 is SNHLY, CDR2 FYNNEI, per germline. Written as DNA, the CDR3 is TGTGCCAGCAGTGCCCAGTTAGGCGGCTACACCTTC. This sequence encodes CASSAQLGGYTF. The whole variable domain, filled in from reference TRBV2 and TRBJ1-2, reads EPEVTQTPSHQVTQMGQEVILRCVPISNHLYFYWYRQILGQKVEFLVSFYNNEISEKSEIFDDQFSVERPDGSNFTLKIRSTKLEDSAMYFCASSAQLGGYTFGSGTRLTVV.

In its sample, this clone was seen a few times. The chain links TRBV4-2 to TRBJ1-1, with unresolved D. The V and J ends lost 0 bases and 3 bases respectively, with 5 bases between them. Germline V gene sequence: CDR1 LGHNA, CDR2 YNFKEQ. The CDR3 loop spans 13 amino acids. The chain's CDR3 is CASSQEAYTEAFF. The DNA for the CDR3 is TGTGCCAGCAGCCAAGAAGCCTACACTGAAGCTTTCTTT.

This CDR3 is CSVGPEGYTGELFF. CDR3 coding DNA: TGCAGCGTGGGCCCCGAGGGGTACACCGGGGAGCTGTTTTTT. This chain links TRBV29-1 with TRBJ2-2; D tentatively reads TRBD1 or TRBD2 (5 bases each). Looked up from germline, CDR1 is SQVTM and CDR2 is ANQGSEA. The CDR3 covers 14 residues. V was shortened by 6 bases and J by 3 bases, with 14 bases between the two germline ends.

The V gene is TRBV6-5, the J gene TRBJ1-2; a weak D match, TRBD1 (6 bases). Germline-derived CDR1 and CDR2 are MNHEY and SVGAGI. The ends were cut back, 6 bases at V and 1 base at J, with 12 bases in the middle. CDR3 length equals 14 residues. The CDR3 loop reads CASSPWGRNYGYTF. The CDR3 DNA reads TGTGCCAGCAGCCCTTGGGGGCGTAACTATGGCTACACCTTC.

The CDR3 here is CASSPGTGISYEQYF. The CDR3, as DNA: TGTGCCAGCAGTCCCGGGACAGGGATTAGCTACGAGCAGTACTTC. The gene calls are TRBV6-6 and TRBJ2-5; 9 positions match TRBD1. The J call could be wrong; TRBJ2-7 is a better fit for the DNA end. This CDR3 has 15 residues. CDR1 MNHNY and CDR2 SVGAGI come from the germline V gene (reference sequence).

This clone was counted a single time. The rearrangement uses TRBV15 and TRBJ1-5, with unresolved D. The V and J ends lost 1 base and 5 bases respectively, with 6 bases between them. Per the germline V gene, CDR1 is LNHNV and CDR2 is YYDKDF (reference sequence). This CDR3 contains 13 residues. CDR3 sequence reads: CATSRAHDQPQHF. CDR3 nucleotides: TGTGCCACCAGCAGAGCGCACGATCAGCCCCAGCATTTT.

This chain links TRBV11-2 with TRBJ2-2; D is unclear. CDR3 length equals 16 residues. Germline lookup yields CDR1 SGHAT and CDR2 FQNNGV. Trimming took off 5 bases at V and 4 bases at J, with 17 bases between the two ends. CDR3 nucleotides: TGTGCCAGCAGCCCCCGCCGCCCCCGGGCCACCGGGGAGCTGTTTTTT. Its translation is CASSPRRPRATGELFF.

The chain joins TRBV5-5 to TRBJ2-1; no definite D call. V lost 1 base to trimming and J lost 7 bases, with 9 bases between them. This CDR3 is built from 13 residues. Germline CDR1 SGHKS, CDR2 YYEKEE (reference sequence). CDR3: CASSLQIGNEQFF. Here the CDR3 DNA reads TGTGCCAGCAGCTTGCAGATTGGAAATGAGCAGTTCTTC.

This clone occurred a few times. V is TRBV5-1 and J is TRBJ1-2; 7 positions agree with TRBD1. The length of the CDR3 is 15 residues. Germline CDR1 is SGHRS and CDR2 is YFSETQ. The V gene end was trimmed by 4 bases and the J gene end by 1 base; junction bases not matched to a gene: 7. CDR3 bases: TGCGCCAGCAGCCCTGGGACAGTGAATAACTATGGCTACACCTTC. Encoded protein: CASSPGTVNNYGYTF.

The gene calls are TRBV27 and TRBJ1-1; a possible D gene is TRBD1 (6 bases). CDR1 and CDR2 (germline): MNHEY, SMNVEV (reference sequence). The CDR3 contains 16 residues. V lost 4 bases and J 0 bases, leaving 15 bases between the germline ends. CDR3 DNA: TGTGCCAGCAGTTCCCTGACAGGTGGAATGAACACTGAAGCTTTCTTT. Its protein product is CASSSLTGGMNTEAFF.

CDR3 coding DNA: TGTGCCAGCAGACAAGGACCGGAAGAGACCCAGTACTTC. This translates into CASRQGPEETQYF. The gene calls are TRBV13 and TRBJ2-5, with D hard to call. Germline values: CDR1 PRHDT, CDR2 FYEKMQ (reference sequence). V was clipped by 6 bases and J by 3 bases, with 11 bases between them. There are 13 residues in the CDR3.

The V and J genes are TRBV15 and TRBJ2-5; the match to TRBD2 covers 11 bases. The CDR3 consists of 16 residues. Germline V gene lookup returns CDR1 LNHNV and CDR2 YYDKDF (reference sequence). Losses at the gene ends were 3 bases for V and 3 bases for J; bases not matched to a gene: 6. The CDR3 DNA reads TGTGCCACCAGCAGCAGACTAGCGGGATACGAAGAGACCCAGTACTTC. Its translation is CATSSRLAGYEETQYF.

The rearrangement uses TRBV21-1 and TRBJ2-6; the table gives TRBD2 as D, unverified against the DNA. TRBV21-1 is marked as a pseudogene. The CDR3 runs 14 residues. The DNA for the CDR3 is TGTGCCAGCAGCAAAGAATATGGGGCCAACGTCCTGACTTTC. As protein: CASSKEYGANVLTF.

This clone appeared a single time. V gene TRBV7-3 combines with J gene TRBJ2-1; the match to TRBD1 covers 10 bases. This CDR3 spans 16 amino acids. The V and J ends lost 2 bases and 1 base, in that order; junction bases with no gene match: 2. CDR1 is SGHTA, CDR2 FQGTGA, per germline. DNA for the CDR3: TGTGCCAGCAGCTTAGTGGGACAGGGGTCCTACAATGAGCAGTTCTTC. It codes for CASSLVGQGSYNEQFF. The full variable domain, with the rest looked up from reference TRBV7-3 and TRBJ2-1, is GAGVSQTPSNKVTEKGKYVELRCDPISGHTALYWYRQSLGQGPEFLIYFQGTGAADDSGLPNDRFFAVRPEGSVSTLKIQRTERGDSAVYLCASSLVGQGSYNEQFFGPGTRLTVL.